This TCR beta chain derives from a study of technical replicates of blood from several donors. TCRdb's copy holds only in-frame clones and misses some; the assay was immunoSEQ multiplex PCR. The sample carries about 81,000 clones, roughly 77% recorded once. The CDR3 length is 19 residues. Trimming removed 5 bases from V and 2 bases from J; junction bases left unmatched: 21. The germline V gene has CDR1 MNHEY and CDR2 SMNVEV (reference sequence). This clone was counted once. The chain uses TRBV27 and TRBJ2-7, with 7 bases matching TRBD2. This clonotype was sampled from a human donor in good health. Some clones in this sample may be carry-over from other donors' samples. Input material: PBMCs. The CDR3 here is CASSPKADRTSEIPYEQYF. The CDR3 DNA sequence: TGTGCCAGCAGTCCTAAGGCAGACAGAACTAGCGAGATTCCCTACGAGCAGTACTTC.